The clone carrying this TCR beta chain was counted ten times or more. Its antigen is not known. V dropped 5 bases and J dropped 4 bases, with 14 bases sitting between them. Germline CDR1 is DFQATT and CDR2 is SNEGSKA (reference sequence). The CDR3 covers 13 residues. This record belongs to a study of T cells in Graves' hyperthyroidism and ophthalmopathy. Study outcomes and limitations: Separation of ophthalmopathy from stable hyperthyroidism was achieved by a 13 V-J model.

The source material, RNA transcripts, was used to amplify TCR beta CDR3 regions. With the HTBI primer set, the TCR CDR3 went through a first round of RT-PCR. One entry per CDR3 protein results from TCRdb running MiXCR on the multiplex PCR reads. The sample consists of a few hundred thousand distinct CDR3 sequences, roughly 18% of them appearing once. Graves' hyperthyroidism showing no ophthalmopathy progression within 18 months was considered stable. Investigators excluded patients with uncontrolled infection, other autoimmune disease, pregnancy or lactation. Orbital computed tomography and thyroid ultrasound, together with serum TRAb and thyroxine and clinical symptoms, were used for diagnoses.

V and J are TRBV20-1 and TRBJ1-2, with D possibly TRBD1 on 5 matching bases. This receptor was taken from a man in his forties with Graves' hyperthyroidism. Material for sequencing was blood. The CDR3 here is CSAATGTAYGYTF. CDR3 nucleotide sequence: TGCAGTGCTGCAACGGGGACTGCCTATGGCTACACCTTC.